This TCR beta chain was sequenced for a study of CD8 T cells in Susac syndrome (dated by TCRdb to between 2018 and 2021). As for the study more broadly: Repertoire sequencing was used to test whether CD8+ T cell activation and differentiation in Susac syndrome was antigen driven. Clonality of the CD8+ T cell repertoire was compared between more than 10 healthy donors, approximately 14 Susac syndrome patients and approximately 16 multiple sclerosis patients.

RNA was extracted using the RNeasy kit, and roughly 0.5 to 1 ug of the RNA was reverse transcribed with random hexamers. TCR beta CDR3 regions were amplified with the immunoSEQ multiplex PCR assay covering 54 Vbeta and 13 Jbeta segments. To correct PCR amplification bias, a synthetic template baseline was used for both primer optimization and computational correction. The paper's data handling went like this. Only productive sequences were kept, with reads annotated to V, D and J genes according to IMGT and analyzed in immunoSEQ Analyzer. Clonality was computed as one minus Shannon entropy normalized by log2 of the number of productive unique sequences. For each patient and control, public and private clones were evaluated among the 100 most prevalent clones. Clones were defined as Susac-specific when absent from the healthy and MS cohorts, from fewer than 1,300 published viral clones and from other ImmuneACCESS disease sequences. TCRdb's own reprocessing of the public reads used fastp at Q25 and MiXCR and kept productive beta chains. Rows merge per CDR3 protein into single entries with the most common DNA and genes. These V and J calls rely on TCRdb rather than the paper's analysis. This sample is represented by 200,000 to 250,000 distinct CDR3 sequences; around 90% of them were singletons. Jointly, the top ten make up about 0.12% of the sample.

The research as a whole found: The number of individuals in the TCR sequencing and HLA analysis was recognized as being relatively small.

For this chain, trimming is 0 bases at the V end and 3 bases at the J end, and the number of junction bases without a gene match is 2. As encoded in the germline V gene, CDR1 is LGHNA while CDR2 is YSLEER. The CDR3 runs 14 residues from the cysteine to the phenylalanine. The DNA shown is the 42-base CDR3, in frame from base 1. In its sample, this clonotype was seen a few times. Which antigen it targets is not known. Within one base of it there is no much larger clone, and no base qualities were kept. Peripheral blood CD8+ and CD4+ T cells from healthy donors, Susac syndrome patients and multiple sclerosis patients were profiled using high-throughput TCR beta sequencing. The multiple sclerosis controls were treatment-naive patients whose relapsing-remitting disease, either stable or active, fulfilled the revised McDonald criteria. Bulk CD8+ and CD4+ T cells were purified by magnetic negative isolation, while CD8+ TEMRA cells were enriched using FACS. Blood was collected in EDTA tubes and processed within 24 hours, with PBMCs isolated through density gradient centrifugation. PBMCs destined for TCR sequencing were cryopreserved in liquid nitrogen and later thawed in a 37 °C water bath. The sorted or isolated CD4+, CD8+ and CD8+ TEMRA cells had a purity of 90% or higher.

The chain was built from TRBV4-3 and TRBJ2-7; TRBD2 lines up with 7 middle nucleotides. The TCR sequence derives from a human donor with multiple sclerosis. The sample was CD8+ T cells from PBMCs. The nucleotide sequence is given as TGCGCCAGCAGCCAAGAGTGGGGGGGCTACGAGCAGTACTTC. Translated, this gives CASSQEWGGYEQYF.